This T cell receptor beta chain was sequenced for a study of blood T cell repertoires in COVID-19. Study-wide background: The United States, Italy and Spain were the sources of the acute and convalescent COVID-19 samples.

Trimming took off 4 bases at V and 2 bases at J, with 21 bases between the two ends. CDR1 GTSNPN and CDR2 SVGIG come from the germline V gene (reference sequence). CDR3 length equals 18 residues. Using immunoSEQ multiplex PCR, the repertoire was profiled, and TCRdb retains in-frame clones only, with some absent. There are about 63,000 clones in the sample; about 80% occur only once, and approximately 30% lies in the top ten. In its sample, this clone was seen once. Sequenced: peripheral blood. The rearrangement uses TRBV30 and TRBJ2-6; D perhaps matches TRBD1 (5 bases). This TCR derives from a human donor in a cohort sampled during active COVID-19. The DNA of the CDR3 is TGTGCCTGGAATCGGGTCAGGGCCAATTTACCTGGGGCCAACGTCCTGACTTTC. Its protein product is CAWNRVRANLPGANVLTF. The full variable domain, its missing parts supplied by reference TRBV30 and TRBJ2-6, is SQTIHQWPATLVQPVGSPLSLECTVEGTSNPNLYWYRQAAGRGLQLLFYSVGIGQISSEVPQNLSASRPQDRQFILSSKKLLLSDSGFYLCAWNRVRANLPGANVLTFGAGSRLTVL.